The T cell receptor (beta chain) described here comes from a study of T cells in Graves' hyperthyroidism and ophthalmopathy. Background on the study: Blood was drawn when the patient was first diagnosed and still untreated.

Amplification yielded TCR beta CDR3 regions, with RNA transcripts as the source. HTBI primers were the set used in a first-round RT-PCR of the TCR CDR3. MiXCR was run by TCRdb on the multiplex PCR reads, yielding one entry per CDR3 protein. The sample consists of a few hundred thousand distinct CDR3 sequences, around 20% of them appearing once. Germline lookup yields CDR1 ENHRY and CDR2 SYGVKD. V was clipped by 3 bases and J by 0 bases, with 6 bases between them. This CDR3 has 14 residues. Whole-study results and caveats: From stable hyperthyroidism, ophthalmopathy was set apart by a 13 V-J model.

This clonotype was counted once. Its antigen remains unidentified. The chain uses TRBV10-3 and TRBJ1-5; D call uncertain. The sequence was collected from a man between 18 and 29 years old with Graves' hyperthyroidism. The source material was blood. This chain's CDR3 is CAISDPDSNQPQHF. In DNA, the CDR3 is TGTGCCATCAGTGACCCCGATAGCAATCAGCCCCAGCATTTT.